These 23 T cell receptor beta chains came from one sample sequenced in a study of T-cell reconstitution after alpha-beta-depleted transplantation in children. Library preparation (for TCRbeta) was performed with unique molecular identifiers. TCRdb independently ran MiXCR on the PCR reads; one entry per CDR3 protein. In the table there are 900,000 or so distinct CDR3 sequences, 16% of which are singletons. The sample in question was PBMCs, mostly from graft donor cells, obtained 360 days after TCRalphabeta/CD19-depleted stem cell transplant. These receptors were obtained from a male patient aged 10-17 years who had a stem cell transplant for acute lymphoblastic leukemia, so the T cells may come from the graft donor.

The rearrangement links TRBV7-3 to TRBJ2-1, with 7 bases matching TRBD1. The V and J ends lost 5 bases and 5 bases, in that order; junction bases with no gene match: 0. Germline CDR1 and CDR2: SGHTA and FQGTGA. The CDR3 is 12 residues long. CDR3 region: CASSTGDNEQFF. Written as DNA, the CDR3 is TGTGCCAGCAGCACAGGGGACAATGAGCAGTTCTTC.

This chain links TRBV15 with TRBJ2-3, with a weak D call TRBD2 (6 bases). V lost 5 bases to trimming and J lost 5 bases, with 17 bases between them. This CDR3 is built from 15 residues. The germline CDR1 and CDR2 sequences are LNHNV and YYDKDF (reference sequence). CDR3: CATSGVGGPRDTQYF. Here the CDR3 DNA reads TGTGCCACCAGCGGTGTAGGAGGGCCGAGAGATACGCAGTATTTT.

This chain joins TRBV5-1 and TRBJ1-4; the D is unclear. Germline V gene sequence: CDR1 SGHRS, CDR2 YFSETQ. With 5 bases removed from V and 0 bases from J, the gap between germline ends came to 5 bases. This CDR3 contains 13 residues. The CDR3 reads CASRKTTNEKLFF. CDR3 bases: TGCGCCAGCAGAAAGACAACTAATGAAAAACTGTTTTTT.

V usage is TRBV5-1 and J usage is TRBJ2-1, with 7 positions matching TRBD2. This CDR3 comprises 16 residues. Germline V CDR1 and CDR2: SGHRS, YFSETQ. The junction had 12 bases not matched to a gene; V was cut back by 4 bases and J by 5 bases. The CDR3 loop reads CASSPGGRLADNEQFF. The CDR3 DNA reads as TGCGCCAGCAGCCCCGGGGGTCGACTAGCAGACAATGAGCAGTTCTTC.

This chain uses TRBV20-1 with TRBJ2-1; unclear D gene. With 3 bases removed from V and 4 bases from J, the gap between germline ends came to 13 bases. Germline CDR1 is DFQATT and CDR2 is SNEGSKA (reference sequence). CDR3 size: 14 residues. CDR3 amino acids: CSASDPTRYNEQFF. DNA for the CDR3: TGCAGTGCTAGCGACCCGACCCGATACAATGAGCAGTTCTTC.

CDR3 DNA sequence: TGTGCCATCGGGACTAGCAGCCAAGAGACCCAGTACTTC. The encoded protein is CAIGTSSQETQYF. The chain is built from TRBV10-3 and TRBJ2-5; the match to TRBD2 covers 9 bases. The CDR3 runs to 13 residues. Germline V gene lookup returns CDR1 ENHRY and CDR2 SYGVKD. The J segment lost 1 base and the V segment lost 8 bases, leaving 2 bases of the junction unmatched.

This clonotype occurred a few times. This sequence joins TRBV10-3 and TRBJ1-1; 8 bases agree with TRBD1. CDR1 and CDR2 from the germline V gene are ENHRY and SYGVKD. The V segment lost 6 bases and the J segment 1 base; nucleotides outside the gene matches: 4. The CDR3 has 14 residues. This chain's CDR3 is CAIRQGARNTEAFF. The CDR3, as DNA: TGTGCCATCAGGCAGGGGGCGCGGAACACTGAAGCTTTCTTT.

This clonotype was seen more than once but under ten times. This sequence joins TRBV5-1 and TRBJ2-1; 7 nucleotides agree with TRBD2. CDR3 length: 17 amino acids. Germline assignment: CDR1 SGHRS and CDR2 YFSETQ. Trimming at V came to 2 bases and at J to 3 bases, leaving 11 bases not matched to a gene. In DNA form, the CDR3 reads TGCGCCAGCAGCTTTTTCCCGGGGCCTAGCGGCTACAATGAGCAGTTCTTC. It is translated as CASSFFPGPSGYNEQFF. The whole variable domain, remainder taken from reference TRBV5-1 and TRBJ2-1, is KAGVTQTPRYLIKTRGQQVTLSCSPISGHRSVSWYQQTPGQGLQFLFEYFSETQRNKGNFPGRFSGRQFSNSRSEMNVSTLELGDSALYLCASSFFPGPSGYNEQFFGPGTRLTVL.

This clonotype was detected many times. This CDR3 reads CASSSPLGPGELFF. CDR3 sequence (DNA): TGTGCCAGCAGTTCCCCACTAGGCCCCGGGGAGCTGTTTTTT. The V gene is TRBV6-5, the J gene TRBJ2-2, with D possibly matching TRBD2 (5 bases). Germline CDR1 reads MNHEY; CDR2 reads SVGAGI. The V end was cut by 4 bases, the J end by 6 bases, with 12 bases between. CDR3 size: 14 residues.

This clonotype was detected many times. The rearrangement joins TRBV5-1 to TRBJ2-2; a weak D match, TRBD1 (5 bases). V lost 0 bases, J lost 4 bases, and 7 bases lay in between. Germline loops: CDR1 SGHRS, CDR2 YFSETQ. The CDR3 totals 14 residues. The CDR3 DNA is TGCGCCAGCAGCTTGGGACAGATCACCGGGGAGCTGTTTTTT. This codes for CASSLGQITGELFF.

This clonotype was recorded a few times. V usage is TRBV11-1 and J usage is TRBJ2-7; TRBD2 aligns across 7 bases. CDR3 length: 14 amino acids. Trimming cost V 7 bases and J 2 bases; bases outside gene matches: 8. CDR1 is SGHAT, CDR2 FQDESV, per germline (reference sequence). The CDR3 region is CASTRGEAPYEQYF. The CDR3 coding sequence is TGTGCCAGCACCCGGGGGGAGGCACCCTACGAGCAGTACTTC.

This clonotype was seen a few times. The chain recombines TRBV18 with TRBJ2-1; 8 bases match TRBD1. Losses at the gene ends were 3 bases for V and 9 bases for J; bases not matched to a gene: 7. Germline CDR1 KGHSH, CDR2 LQKENI. The CDR3 covers 14 residues. In DNA form, the CDR3 reads TGTGCCAGCTCACCTGGACAGGGCGTCGGTGAGCAGTTCTTC. Translating it yields CASSPGQGVGEQFF.

The V call is TRBV9, the J call TRBJ1-1; D perhaps matches TRBD1 (5 bases). The V and J ends lost 3 bases and 4 bases respectively, with 13 bases between them. CDR1 is SGDLS and CDR2 is YYNGEE in the germline V gene. The CDR3 loop spans 14 amino acids. CDR3 protein: CASSGIGGTTEAFF. CDR3 bases: TGTGCCAGCAGCGGTATCGGGGGGACCACTGAAGCTTTCTTT.

The genes are TRBV14 and TRBJ2-7; D unresolved. V lost 4 bases, J lost 3 bases, and 13 bases lay in between. The CDR3 spans 14 residues. Looked up from germline, CDR1 is SGHDN and CDR2 is FVKESK. DNA of the CDR3: TGTGCCAGCAGCCGAGTGAACTCTGACTACGAGCAGTACTTC. Translation gives CASSRVNSDYEQYF.

This chain uses TRBV5-1 with TRBJ2-7, with 13 bases that match TRBD2. The V gene's germline CDR1 is SGHRS and CDR2 YFSETQ. There are 17 residues in the CDR3. Losses at the gene ends were 0 bases for V and 5 bases for J; bases not matched to a gene: 8. The CDR3 protein is CASSLAKLAGGLNEQYF. CDR3 nucleotides: TGCGCCAGCAGCTTGGCCAAACTAGCGGGAGGGCTGAACGAGCAGTACTTC.

This clonotype appeared a few times. The V gene is TRBV11-2, the J gene TRBJ2-7; no clear D. Trimming left V 2 bases short and J 6 bases short, with 14 bases between. Germline V lookup: CDR1 SGHAT, CDR2 FQNNGV. CDR3 length equals 14 residues. The CDR3 DNA is TGTGCCAGCAGCTTAATACACTTCCCCCCCGAGCAGTACTTC. This translates into CASSLIHFPPEQYF. Together with reference TRBV11-2 and TRBJ2-7, the CDR3 gives the full variable domain: EAGVAQSPRYKIIEKRQSVAFWCNPISGHATLYWYQQILGQGPKLLIQFQNNGVVDDSQLPKDRFSAERLKGVDSTLKIQPAKLEDSAVYLCASSLIHFPPEQYFGPGTRLTVT.

This clonotype was counted at least ten times. The CDR3 sequence: CAISESSSYNEQFF. The DNA for the CDR3 is TGTGCCATCAGTGAGTCGAGCTCCTACAATGAGCAGTTCTTC. V and J are TRBV10-3 and TRBJ2-1; no reliable D call. Trimming stripped 0 bases from V and 0 bases from J, with 3 bases between. This CDR3 has 14 residues. CDR1 and CDR2 from the germline V gene are ENHRY and SYGVKD.

This clonotype was observed a few times. The chain has TRBV7-3 and TRBJ2-2; unclear D gene. Germline V gives CDR1 SGHTA, CDR2 FQGTGA. Trimming stripped 0 bases from V and 5 bases from J, with 7 bases between. The CDR3 has 14 amino acids. Here the CDR3 reads CASSLTLQTGELFF. As DNA, the CDR3 is TGTGCCAGCAGCTTAACGCTACAGACCGGGGAGCTGTTTTTT. Complete variable domain (other parts from reference TRBV7-3 and TRBJ2-2): GAGVSQTPSNKVTEKGKYVELRCDPISGHTALYWYRQSLGQGPEFLIYFQGTGAADDSGLPNDRFFAVRPEGSVSTLKIQRTERGDSAVYLCASSLTLQTGELFFGEGSRLTVL.

The chain employs TRBV12-3 or TRBV12-4 and TRBJ1-6; the D gene is possibly TRBD1 (6 bases). The germline V and J ends were trimmed by 5 bases and 6 bases, with 14 bases remaining between them. This CDR3 has 15 residues. The CDR3 DNA reads TGTGCCAGCAGTCGGAACAGGGCGGGTAATTCACCCCTCCACTTT. Translation: CASSRNRAGNSPLHF.

In this sample, this clonotype turned up many times. V is TRBV4-1 and J is TRBJ2-1; 9 bases match TRBD2. Losses at the gene ends were 4 bases for V and 7 bases for J; bases not matched to a gene: 14. This CDR3 is built from 17 residues. Germline CDR1 is MGHRA and CDR2 is YSYEKL. The CDR3 region has the DNA TGCGCCAGCAGCCCCAATTCGGGCGGGAGGGAGAAAAATGAGCAGTTCTTC. Its translation: CASSPNSGGREKNEQFF.

As for this clonotype: The conserved phenylalanine or tryptophan is not found at the CDR3 terminus, so this likely reflects a read error. The chain employs TRBV27 and TRBJ1-5; tentatively, D is TRBD1 (5 bases). This CDR3 is built from 15 residues. CDR1 is MNHEY, CDR2 SMNVEV, per germline (reference sequence). Between the trimmed V and J ends, which lost 3 bases and 4 bases, there was a span of 13 bases. CDR3 coding DNA: TGTGCCAGCAGTTTTCTCGGGGGTGGAAATCAGCCCCAGCATTCT. This codes for CASSFLGGGNQPQHS.

The CDR3 bases are TGTGCCAGCAGCTCCCCAAGTTCCGCAGAGACCCAGTACTTC. Its translation: CASSSPSSAETQYF. This sequence joins TRBV5-4 and TRBJ2-5; D is unresolved. The germline V gene has CDR1 SGHNT and CDR2 YYREEE (reference sequence). Trimming pared 3 bases from V and 4 bases from J, leaving 13 bases between. The CDR3 length is 14 residues.

This clonotype was seen repeatedly, ten times or more. This sequence joins TRBV28 and TRBJ2-7, with D unclear. Germline V gene lookup returns CDR1 MDHEN and CDR2 SYDVKM. Trimming pared 5 bases from V and 7 bases from J, leaving 9 bases between. There are 11 residues in the CDR3. The DNA of the CDR3 is TGTGCCAGCAGTCCCTCGAGGGAGCAGTACTTC. Translating it yields CASSPSREQYF.